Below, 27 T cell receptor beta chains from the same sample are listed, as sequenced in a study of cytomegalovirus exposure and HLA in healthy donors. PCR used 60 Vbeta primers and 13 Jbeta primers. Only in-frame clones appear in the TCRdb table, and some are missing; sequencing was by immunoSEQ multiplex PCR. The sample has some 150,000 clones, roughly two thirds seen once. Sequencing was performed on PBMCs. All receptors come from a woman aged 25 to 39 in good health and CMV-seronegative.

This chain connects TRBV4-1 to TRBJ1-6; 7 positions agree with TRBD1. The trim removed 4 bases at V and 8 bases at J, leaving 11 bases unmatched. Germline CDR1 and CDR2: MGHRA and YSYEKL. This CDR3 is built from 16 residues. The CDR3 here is CASSLLKTGFYSPLHF. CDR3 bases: TGCGCCAGCAGCCTCCTGAAGACAGGGTTTTATTCACCCCTCCACTTT.

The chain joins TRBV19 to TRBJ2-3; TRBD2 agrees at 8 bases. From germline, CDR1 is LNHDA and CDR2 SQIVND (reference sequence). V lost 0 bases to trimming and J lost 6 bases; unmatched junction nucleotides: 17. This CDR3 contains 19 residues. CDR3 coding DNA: TGTGCCAGTAGTATAGAAACCACCGCCCTAGCGGGCGGAGCGGATACGCAGTATTTT. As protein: CASSIETTALAGGADTQYF. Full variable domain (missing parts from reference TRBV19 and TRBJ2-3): DGGITQSPKYLFRKEGQNVTLSCEQNLNHDAMYWYRQDPGQGLRLIYYSQIVNDFQKGDIAEGYSVSREKKESFPLTVTSAQKNPTAFYLCASSIETTALAGGADTQYFGPGTRLTVL.

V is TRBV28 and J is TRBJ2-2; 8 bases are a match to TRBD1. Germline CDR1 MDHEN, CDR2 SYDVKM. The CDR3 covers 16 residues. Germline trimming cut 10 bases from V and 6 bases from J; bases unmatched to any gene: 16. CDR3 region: CATEASTGVYSGELFF. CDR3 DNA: TGTGCCACAGAGGCATCGACAGGGGTATATTCCGGGGAGCTGTTTTTT.

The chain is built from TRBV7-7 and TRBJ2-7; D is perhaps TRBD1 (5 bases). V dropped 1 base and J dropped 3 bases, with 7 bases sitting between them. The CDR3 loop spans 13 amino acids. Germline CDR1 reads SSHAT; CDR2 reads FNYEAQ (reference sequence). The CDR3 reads CASSLGRDYEQYF. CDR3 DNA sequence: TGTGCCAGCAGCTTAGGCAGGGACTACGAGCAGTACTTC.

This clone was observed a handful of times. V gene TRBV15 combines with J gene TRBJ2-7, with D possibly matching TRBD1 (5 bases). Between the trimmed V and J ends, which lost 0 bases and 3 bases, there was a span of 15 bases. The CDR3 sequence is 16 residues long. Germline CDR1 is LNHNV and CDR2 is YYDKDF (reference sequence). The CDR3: CATSRDLSVTGYEQYF. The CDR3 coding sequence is TGTGCCACCAGCAGAGATCTGTCTGTCACAGGCTACGAGCAGTACTTC.

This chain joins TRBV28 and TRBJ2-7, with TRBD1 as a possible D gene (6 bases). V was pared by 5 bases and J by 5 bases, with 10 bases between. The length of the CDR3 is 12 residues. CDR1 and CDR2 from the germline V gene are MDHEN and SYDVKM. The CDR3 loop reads CASSRQVNEQYF. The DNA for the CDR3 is TGTGCCAGCAGTCGACAGGTAAACGAGCAGTACTTC. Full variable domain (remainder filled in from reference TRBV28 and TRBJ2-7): DVKVTQSSRYLVKRTGEKVFLECVQDMDHENMFWYRQDPGLGLRLIYFSYDVKMKEKGDIPEGYSVSREKKERFSLILESASTNQTSMYLCASSRQVNEQYFGPGTRLTVT.

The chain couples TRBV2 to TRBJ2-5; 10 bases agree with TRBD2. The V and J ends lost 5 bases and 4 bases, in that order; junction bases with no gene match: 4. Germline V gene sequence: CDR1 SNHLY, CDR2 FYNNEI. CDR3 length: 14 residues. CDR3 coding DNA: TGTGCCAGCAGTCCTCTAGCGGGAGTAGAGACCCAGTACTTC. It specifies CASSPLAGVETQYF.

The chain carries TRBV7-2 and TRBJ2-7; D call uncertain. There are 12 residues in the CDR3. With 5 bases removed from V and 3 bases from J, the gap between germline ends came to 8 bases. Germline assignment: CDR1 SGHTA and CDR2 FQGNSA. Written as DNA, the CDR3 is TGTGCCAGCAGCCAAATCTACTACGAGCAGTACTTC. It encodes CASSQIYYEQYF.

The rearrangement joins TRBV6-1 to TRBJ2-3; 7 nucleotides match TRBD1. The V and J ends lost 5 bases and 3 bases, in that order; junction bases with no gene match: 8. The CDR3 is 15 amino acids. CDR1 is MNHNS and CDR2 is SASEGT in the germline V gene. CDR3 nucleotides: TGTGCCAGCAGTAAACAGGGGTCGTTTACAGATACGCAGTATTTT. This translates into CASSKQGSFTDTQYF.

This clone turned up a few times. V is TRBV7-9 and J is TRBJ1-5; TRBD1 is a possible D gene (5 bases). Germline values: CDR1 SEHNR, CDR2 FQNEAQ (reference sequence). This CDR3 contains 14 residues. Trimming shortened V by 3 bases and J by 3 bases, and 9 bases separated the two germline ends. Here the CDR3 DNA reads TGTGCCAGCAGCTTCGGAGGGGACAATCAGCCCCAGCATTTT. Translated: CASSFGGDNQPQHF. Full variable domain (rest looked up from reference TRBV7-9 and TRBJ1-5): DTGVSQNPRHKITKRGQNVTFRCDPISEHNRLYWYRQTLGQGPEFLTYFQNEAQLEKSRLLSDRFSAERPKGSFSTLEIQRTEQGDSAMYLCASSFGGDNQPQHFGDGTRLSIL.

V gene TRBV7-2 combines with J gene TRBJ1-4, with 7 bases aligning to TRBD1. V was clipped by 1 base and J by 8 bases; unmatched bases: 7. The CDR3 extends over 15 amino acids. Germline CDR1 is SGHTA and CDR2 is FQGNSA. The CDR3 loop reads CASSLDAGGGEKLFF. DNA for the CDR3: TGTGCCAGCAGCTTAGATGCAGGGGGAGGAGAAAAACTGTTTTTT.

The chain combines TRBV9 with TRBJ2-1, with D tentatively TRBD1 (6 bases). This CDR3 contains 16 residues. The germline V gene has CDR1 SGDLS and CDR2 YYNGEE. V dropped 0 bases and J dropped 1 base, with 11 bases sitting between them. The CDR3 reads CASSVGGTPSYNEQFF. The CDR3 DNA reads TGTGCCAGCAGCGTAGGAGGGACACCATCCTACAATGAGCAGTTCTTC.

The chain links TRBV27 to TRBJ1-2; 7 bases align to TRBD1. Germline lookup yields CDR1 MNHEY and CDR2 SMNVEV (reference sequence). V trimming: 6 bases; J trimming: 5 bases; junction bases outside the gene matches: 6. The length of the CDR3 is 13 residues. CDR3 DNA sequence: TGTGCCAGCAGGGGGGACAGAATTTATGGCTACACCTTC. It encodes CASRGDRIYGYTF.

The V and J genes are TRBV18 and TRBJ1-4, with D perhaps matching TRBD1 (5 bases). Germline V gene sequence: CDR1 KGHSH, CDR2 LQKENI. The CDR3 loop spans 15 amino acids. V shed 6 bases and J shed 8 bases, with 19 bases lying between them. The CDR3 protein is CASSQNWGDGEKLFF. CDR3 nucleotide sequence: TGTGCCAGCTCGCAAAACTGGGGGGACGGAGAAAAACTGTTTTTT. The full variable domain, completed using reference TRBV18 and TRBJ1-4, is NAGVMQNPRHLVRRRGQEARLRCSPMKGHSHVYWYRQLPEEGLKFMVYLQKENIIDESGMPKERFSAEFPKEGPSILRIQQVVRGDSAAYFCASSQNWGDGEKLFFGSGTQLSVL.

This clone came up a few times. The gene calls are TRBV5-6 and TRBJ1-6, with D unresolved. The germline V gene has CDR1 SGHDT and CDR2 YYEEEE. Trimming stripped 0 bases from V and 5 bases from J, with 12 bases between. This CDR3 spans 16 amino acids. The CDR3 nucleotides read TGTGCCAGCAGCTTGGAAATTCGAGGAAATAATTCACCCCTCCACTTT. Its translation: CASSLEIRGNNSPLHF.

The CDR3 reads CASSSPGLVYEQYF. The CDR3 DNA is TGTGCCAGCAGTTCGCCAGGACTAGTCTACGAGCAGTACTTC. V gene TRBV6-5 combines with J gene TRBJ2-7; 7 bases fit TRBD2. CDR3 length equals 14 residues. Germline CDR1 MNHEY, CDR2 SVGAGI. The ends lost 4 bases at V and 3 bases at J; junction bases unmatched: 6.

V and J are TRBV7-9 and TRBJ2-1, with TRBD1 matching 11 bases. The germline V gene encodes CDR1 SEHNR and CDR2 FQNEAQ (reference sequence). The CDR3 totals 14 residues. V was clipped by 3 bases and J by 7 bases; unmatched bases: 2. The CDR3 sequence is CASSFRDRGNEQFF. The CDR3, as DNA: TGTGCCAGCAGCTTCCGGGACAGGGGGAATGAGCAGTTCTTC.

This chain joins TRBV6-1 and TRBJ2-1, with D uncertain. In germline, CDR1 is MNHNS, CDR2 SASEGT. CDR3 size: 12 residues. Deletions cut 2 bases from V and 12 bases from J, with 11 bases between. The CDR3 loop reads CASSELSPGQFF. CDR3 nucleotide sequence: TGTGCCAGCAGTGAATTGAGCCCAGGGCAGTTCTTC.

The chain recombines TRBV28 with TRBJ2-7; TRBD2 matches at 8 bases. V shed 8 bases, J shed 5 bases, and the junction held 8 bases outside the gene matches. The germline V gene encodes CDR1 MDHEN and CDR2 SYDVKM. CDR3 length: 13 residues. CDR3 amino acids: CASSEREFDEQYF. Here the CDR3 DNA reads TGTGCCAGCTCGGAGCGGGAGTTCGACGAGCAGTACTTC.

In DNA form, the CDR3 reads TGTGCCAGCAGTACTAGGGCAGGGGTTGGAAACACCATATATTTT. Amino acids: CASSTRAGVGNTIYF. This rearrangement joins TRBV6-1 to TRBJ1-3, with D maybe TRBD1 (6 bases). Germline V CDR1 and CDR2: MNHNS, SASEGT. The CDR3 contains 15 residues. Trimming took off 5 bases at V and 3 bases at J, with 14 bases between the two ends.

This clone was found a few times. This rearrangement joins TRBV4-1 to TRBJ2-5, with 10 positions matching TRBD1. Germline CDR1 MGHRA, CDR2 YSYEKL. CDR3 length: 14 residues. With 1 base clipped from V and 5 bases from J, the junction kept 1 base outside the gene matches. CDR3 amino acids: CASSQVGQGETQYF. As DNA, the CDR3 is TGCGCCAGCAGCCAAGTGGGACAGGGGGAGACCCAGTACTTC.

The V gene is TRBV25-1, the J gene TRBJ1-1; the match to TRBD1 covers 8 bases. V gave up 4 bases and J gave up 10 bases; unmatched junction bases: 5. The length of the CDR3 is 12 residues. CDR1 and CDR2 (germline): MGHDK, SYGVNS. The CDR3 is CASSVPQGGAFF. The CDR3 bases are TGTGCCAGCAGTGTACCACAGGGGGGAGCTTTCTTT. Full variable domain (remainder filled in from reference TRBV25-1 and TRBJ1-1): EADIYQTPRYLVIGTGKKITLECSQTMGHDKMYWYQQDPGMELHLIHYSYGVNSTEKGDLSSESTVSRIRTEHFPLTLESARPSHTSQYLCASSVPQGGAFFGQGTRLTVV.

The CDR3 region is CASSYDLAGYEQYF. CDR3 coding DNA: TGTGCCAGTAGTTATGACCTAGCGGGCTACGAGCAGTACTTC. This sequence joins TRBV19 and TRBJ2-7; 8 nucleotides agree with TRBD2. The germline V gene encodes CDR1 LNHDA and CDR2 SQIVND (reference sequence). CDR3 size: 14 residues. With 5 bases clipped from V and 3 bases from J, the junction kept 6 bases outside the gene matches.

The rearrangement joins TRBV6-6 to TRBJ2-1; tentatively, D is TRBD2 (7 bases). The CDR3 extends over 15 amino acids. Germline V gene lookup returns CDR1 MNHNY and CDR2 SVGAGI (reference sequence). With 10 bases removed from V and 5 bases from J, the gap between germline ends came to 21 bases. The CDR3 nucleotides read TGTGCCACCAAAGTCGGGGGGCGAAAGAACAATGAGCAGTTCTTC. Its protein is CATKVGGRKNNEQFF.

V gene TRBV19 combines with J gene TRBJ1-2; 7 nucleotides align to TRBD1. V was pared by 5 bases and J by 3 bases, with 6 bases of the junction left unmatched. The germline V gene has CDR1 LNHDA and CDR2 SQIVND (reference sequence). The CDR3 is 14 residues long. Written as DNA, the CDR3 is TGTGCCAGTAGTCCTGACAGGGTGGACTATGGCTACACCTTC. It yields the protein CASSPDRVDYGYTF.

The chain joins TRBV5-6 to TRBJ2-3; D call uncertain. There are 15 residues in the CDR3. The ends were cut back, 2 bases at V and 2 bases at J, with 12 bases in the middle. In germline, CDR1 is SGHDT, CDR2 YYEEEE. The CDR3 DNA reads TGTGCCAGCAGCTTTAGTTCAGGTCCCACAGATACGCAGTATTTT. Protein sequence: CASSFSSGPTDTQYF.

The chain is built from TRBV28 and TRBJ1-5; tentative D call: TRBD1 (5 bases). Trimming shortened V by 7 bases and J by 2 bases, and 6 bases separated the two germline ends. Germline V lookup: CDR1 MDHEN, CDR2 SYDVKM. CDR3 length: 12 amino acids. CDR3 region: CASTQGNQPQHF. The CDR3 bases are TGTGCCAGCACACAGGGCAATCAGCCCCAGCATTTT.